This entry lists 12 T cell receptor beta chains sequenced from one sample in a study of post-analysis software for immune sequencing data (dated by TCRdb to the mid-2010s). Study-wide conclusions, independent of this receptor: Patients showed significantly higher frequencies than controls for a few TRBV segments, among them TRBV5-6, TRBV5-1 and TRBV20-1.

The library was obtained by PCR. The data were produced on an Illumina HiSeq 2500. Unique molecular identifiers were incorporated into TCR beta cDNA libraries to reduce PCR and sequencing biases. Using fastp trimming at Q25 and MiXCR clonotype assembly, TCRdb reanalyzed the public sequencing data and kept in-frame beta chains. Identical CDR3 proteins give one entry, which carries the most common genes and DNA. The sample yields hundreds of thousands of distinct CDR3 sequences; 55% to 70% were counted once. The ten largest clones represent roughly 12% of the sample. These receptors have no known antigen. Sequencing was done on a sample of blood. The origin of the receptors is a girl aged 2 to 9 with multiple sclerosis.

V usage is TRBV7-9 and J usage is TRBJ2-1; maybe TRBD2 (5 bases). Trimming left V 1 base short and J 7 bases short, with 23 bases between. Per the germline V gene, CDR1 is SEHNR and CDR2 is FQNEAQ (reference sequence). CDR3 length: 18 amino acids. The CDR3 region is CASSLEASSGSHFNEQFF. The CDR3 DNA is TGTGCCAGCAGCTTAGAGGCTTCTTCGGGGAGTCACTTTAATGAGCAGTTCTTC.

The rearrangement links TRBV11-2 to TRBJ1-2; no reliable D call. With 10 bases removed from V and 3 bases from J, the gap between germline ends came to 18 bases. The germline V gene has CDR1 SGHAT and CDR2 FQNNGV. This CDR3 contains 14 residues. The CDR3 DNA sequence: TGTGCCACCAGACCGGGTTTGCGGGACTATGGCTACACCTTC. Amino acid sequence: CATRPGLRDYGYTF.

This chain connects TRBV6-2 or TRBV6-3 to TRBJ2-1; TRBD2 might be the D (5 bases). V was pared by 6 bases and J by 8 bases, with 8 bases between. There are 11 residues in the CDR3. Germline values: CDR1 MNHEY, CDR2 SVGEGT. CDR3 nucleotide sequence: TGTGCCAGCAGCGACTATCATGAGCAGTTCTTC. This sequence encodes CASSDYHEQFF.

V is TRBV7-9 and J is TRBJ1-2, with D possibly being TRBD1 (6 bases). The CDR3 extends over 13 amino acids. V was shortened by 8 bases and J by 6 bases, with 16 bases between the two germline ends. The germline CDR1 and CDR2 sequences are SEHNR and FQNEAQ (reference sequence). CDR3 nucleotides: TGTGCCAGCGGCTCTACAGGGCTGCATGGCTACACCTTC. Protein: CASGSTGLHGYTF.

The rearrangement links TRBV29-1 to TRBJ2-5; tentative D call: TRBD2 (7 bases). V shed 6 bases and J shed 4 bases, with 15 bases lying between them. Per germline, CDR1 SQVTM and CDR2 ANQGSEA. The CDR3 runs to 13 residues. The CDR3: CSVGGAMGETQYF. The DNA of the CDR3 is TGCAGCGTGGGGGGGGCTATGGGAGAGACCCAGTACTTC.

This chain uses TRBV29-1 with TRBJ2-1, with 12 bases aligning to TRBD2. The CDR3 sequence is 15 residues long. Per germline, CDR1 SQVTM and CDR2 ANQGSEA. The V gene end was trimmed by 7 bases and the J gene end by 8 bases; junction bases not matched to a gene: 12. Written as DNA, the CDR3 is TGCAGCGGCCGACTAGCGGGGGCTACCCGGCATGAGCAGTTCTTC. Translating it yields CSGRLAGATRHEQFF.

This clonotype was counted only a few times. This chain connects TRBV9 to TRBJ2-3; no firm D call. Germline values: CDR1 SGDLS, CDR2 YYNGEE. This CDR3 contains 15 residues. V dropped 0 bases and J dropped 5 bases, with 13 bases sitting between them. CDR3 protein: CASSVVGYPGDTQYF. In nucleotides, the CDR3 is TGTGCCAGCAGCGTAGTTGGTTACCCCGGAGATACGCAGTATTTT.

The chain has TRBV5-1 and TRBJ1-1; 7 nucleotides line up with TRBD1. This CDR3 region has 14 residues. Trimming took 3 bases from V and 4 from J; bases not matched to a gene: 6. Germline CDR1 reads SGHRS; CDR2 reads YFSETQ. CDR3 DNA sequence: TGCGCCAGCAGCTCCGGGACAGTCAGCACTGAAGCTTTCTTT. Translating gives CASSSGTVSTEAFF. The entire variable domain, with the rest obtained from reference TRBV5-1 and TRBJ1-1, is as follows: KAGVTQTPRYLIKTRGQQVTLSCSPISGHRSVSWYQQTPGQGLQFLFEYFSETQRNKGNFPGRFSGRQFSNSRSEMNVSTLELGDSALYLCASSSGTVSTEAFFGQGTRLTVV.

The chain combines TRBV6-6 with TRBJ2-1, with 10 bases aligning to TRBD2. Germline V lookup: CDR1 MNHNY, CDR2 SVGAGI (reference sequence). The V gene end was trimmed by 2 bases and the J gene end by 7 bases; junction bases not matched to a gene: 5. The CDR3 sequence is 15 residues long. CDR3 sequence: CASSYVPSGSNEQFF. The DNA of the CDR3 is TGTGCCAGCAGTTACGTTCCTAGCGGGAGTAATGAGCAGTTCTTC.

The genes are TRBV4-2 and TRBJ2-1, with 16 nucleotides matching TRBD2. With V trimmed by 0 bases and J by 0 bases, 5 bases remained unmatched. Per germline, CDR1 LGHNA and CDR2 YNFKEQ. The CDR3 extends over 20 amino acids. CDR3 in DNA: TGTGCCAGCAGCCAAGAAGCGGGACTAGCGGGGGGGAGCTCCTACAATGAGCAGTTCTTC. Protein: CASSQEAGLAGGSSYNEQFF.

This chain connects TRBV30 to TRBJ2-7, with D maybe TRBD1 (6 bases). Trimming shortened V by 1 base and J by 6 bases, and 16 bases separated the two germline ends. CDR3 length equals 14 residues. CDR1 is GTSNPN, CDR2 SVGIG, per germline (reference sequence). The CDR3 spells CAWSGQVAVSEQYF. In DNA form, the CDR3 reads TGTGCCTGGAGTGGACAGGTGGCAGTCTCCGAGCAGTACTTC.

A few counts support this clonotype. This chain joins TRBV7-8 and TRBJ2-5, with D possibly being TRBD1 (6 bases). V lost 0 bases to trimming and J lost 2 bases, with 13 bases between them. Germline values: CDR1 SGHVS, CDR2 FQNEAQ. The CDR3 has 16 amino acids. CDR3 nucleotides: TGTGCCAGCAGCTTAGCGCGGCCAGGGGCGCAAGAGACCCAGTACTTC. Protein sequence: CASSLARPGAQETQYF.